The 32 T cell receptor beta chains presented below share a single source sample, sequenced in a study of T cell changes during pregnancy in multiple sclerosis. Only in-frame clones appear in the TCRdb table, and some are missing; sequencing was by immunoSEQ multiplex PCR. The sample has 40,000 to 50,000 clones, under 95% seen once; the top ten hold 0.6% to 0.75%. The sequencing used CD4+ T cells from peripheral blood mononuclear cells, collected in the third trimester of pregnancy. These receptors all come from a female donor with multiple sclerosis, enrolled in a pregnancy study.

This rearrangement joins TRBV19 to TRBJ2-5; 7 bases align to TRBD1. CDR3 length equals 14 residues. Germline V gene lookup returns CDR1 LNHDA and CDR2 SQIVND (reference sequence). J gave up 1 base and V 5 bases, and 4 bases lay outside the gene matches. The CDR3 coding sequence is TGTGCCAGTAGTTTCGGGACAGTCCAAGAGACCCAGTACTTC. Amino acid sequence: CASSFGTVQETQYF.

The CDR3 reads CASSPSTGLTDTQYF. The CDR3 DNA reads TGTGCCAGCTCACCTTCTACAGGGCTCACAGATACGCAGTATTTT. The chain employs TRBV18 and TRBJ2-3; D possibly corresponds to TRBD1 (6 bases). Germline CDR1 reads KGHSH; CDR2 reads LQKENI. V dropped 3 bases and J dropped 2 bases, with 12 bases sitting between them. The length of the CDR3 is 15 residues.

This clone came up once. The rearrangement joins TRBV7-9 to TRBJ2-5, with 9 bases matching TRBD1. The ends lost 1 base at V and 5 bases at J; junction bases unmatched: 5. The CDR3 is made up of 15 amino acids. Germline loops: CDR1 SEHNR, CDR2 FQNEAQ (reference sequence). CDR3 amino acids: CASSLGDRDFETQYF. CDR3 DNA sequence: TGTGCCAGCAGCTTAGGGGACAGGGATTTTGAGACCCAGTACTTC.

This chain links TRBV7-3 with TRBJ1-5; TRBD1 agrees at 7 bases. V shed 0 bases, J shed 3 bases, and the junction held 2 bases outside the gene matches. Germline CDR1 reads SGHTA; CDR2 reads FQGTGA. This CDR3 region has 15 residues. The chain's CDR3 is CASSLTGQPNQPQHF. The CDR3 DNA sequence: TGTGCCAGCAGCTTAACGGGACAGCCCAATCAGCCCCAGCATTTT.

This clone is a singleton in its sample. The rearrangement links TRBV29-1 to TRBJ2-3; 7 bases agree with TRBD1. V lost 7 bases to trimming and J lost 2 bases; unmatched junction nucleotides: 6. There are 13 residues in the CDR3. Germline loops: CDR1 SQVTM, CDR2 ANQGSEA. The DNA for the CDR3 is TGCAGCGCAAACAGGGGATACACAGATACGCAGTATTTT. This encodes CSANRGYTDTQYF.

The rearrangement links TRBV7-2 to TRBJ2-3; D is unclear. The CDR3 contains 11 residues. Germline-derived CDR1 and CDR2 are SGHTA and FQGNSA. Between the trimmed V and J ends, which lost 1 base and 11 bases, there was a span of 7 bases. The CDR3 protein is CASSLGGGQYF. For the CDR3, the DNA is TGTGCCAGCAGCTTAGGAGGCGGGCAGTATTTT.

This clone was seen just once. In DNA, the CDR3 is TGTGCCAGCAGCTCAACGGGACAGTTACCTACCGGAAACACCATATATTTT. Protein product: CASSSTGQLPTGNTIYF. This rearrangement joins TRBV7-8 to TRBJ1-3; 7 nucleotides line up with TRBD1. Per germline, CDR1 SGHVS and CDR2 FQNEAQ. The CDR3 extends over 17 amino acids. The V and J ends lost 4 bases and 4 bases, in that order; junction bases with no gene match: 13.

This chain links TRBV2 with TRBJ2-1, with 11 bases identical to TRBD2. This CDR3 contains 15 residues. CDR1 and CDR2 from the germline V gene are SNHLY and FYNNEI. V lost 7 bases and J lost 6; bases outside the gene matches: 8. CDR3 in amino acids: CASKELAGGGNEQFF. CDR3 sequence (DNA): TGTGCCAGCAAGGAGTTAGCGGGGGGGGGCAATGAGCAGTTCTTC.

The chain combines TRBV29-1 with TRBJ2-5, with 12 bases aligning to TRBD2. The CDR3 has 16 residues. The junction had 10 bases not matched to a gene; V was cut back by 1 base and J by 7 bases. Germline V gene sequence: CDR1 SQVTM, CDR2 ANQGSEA. CDR3 nucleotide sequence: TGCAGCGTTGAAGGCATACTAGCGGGGGGCCTGGCGACCCAGTACTTC. This sequence encodes CSVEGILAGGLATQYF.

The V and J genes are TRBV9 and TRBJ2-3, with 9 bases fitting TRBD1. V shed 1 base and J 7 bases; nucleotides not matched to a gene: 4. Germline lookup yields CDR1 SGDLS and CDR2 YYNGEE. CDR3 length: 14 amino acids. In DNA, the CDR3 is TGTGCCAGCAGCGTAAACACAGGGGGCTATACGCAGTATTTT. As protein: CASSVNTGGYTQYF.

The gene calls are TRBV11-3 and TRBJ2-3; D gene uncertain. V was pared by 4 bases and J by 8 bases, with 13 bases between. Germline V gives CDR1 SGHNT, CDR2 YENEEA. CDR3 length: 13 amino acids. The CDR3 bases are TGTGCCAGCAGCTCAACGGCCGGCGGTACGCAGTATTTT. Protein sequence: CASSSTAGGTQYF.

The rearrangement joins TRBV5-3 to TRBJ2-7; TRBD2 agrees at 11 bases. TRBV5-3 is assigned to the ORF class and has an uncertain function. The CDR3 is 15 residues long. V dropped 4 bases and J dropped 6; count of bases not matched to a gene: 9. The CDR3 reads CARSPSGTSGPEQYF. The CDR3 DNA reads TGTGCCAGAAGCCCATCCGGGACTAGCGGTCCCGAGCAGTACTTC.

This chain connects TRBV4-3 to TRBJ1-6; D unclear. Trimming cost V 0 bases and J 6 bases, with 6 bases left between them. Germline V lookup: CDR1 LGHNA, CDR2 YSLEER. The CDR3 sequence is 14 residues long. In nucleotides, the CDR3 is TGCGCCAGCAGCCAAGATTGGAGTAATTCACCCCTCCACTTT. It yields the protein CASSQDWSNSPLHF.

The chain is built from TRBV28 and TRBJ2-5; possible D gene TRBD1, 6 bases. This CDR3 has 12 residues. The germline V gene has CDR1 MDHEN and CDR2 SYDVKM. V was pared by 6 bases and J by 7 bases, with 12 bases between. The CDR3 loop is CASSDRWGTQYF. The CDR3 DNA is TGTGCCAGCAGCGACAGGTGGGGGACCCAGTACTTC.

This clone was seen only once. The rearrangement links TRBV2 to TRBJ2-7, with D possibly TRBD2 on 5 matching bases. The CDR3 is made up of 17 amino acids. Trimming removed 5 bases from V and 2 bases from J, with 22 bases in between. The V gene's germline CDR1 is SNHLY and CDR2 FYNNEI. DNA of the CDR3: TGTGCCAGCAGTTTCCCCCCGACTCCCTTCGGGGCCTACGAGCAGTACTTC. This gives the protein CASSFPPTPFGAYEQYF.

This sequence joins TRBV18 and TRBJ1-1; D gene ambiguous. CDR3 size: 15 residues. V lost 3 bases, J lost 1 base, and 12 bases lay in between. The germline V gene encodes CDR1 KGHSH and CDR2 LQKENI. As DNA, the CDR3 is TGTGCCAGCTCACCCCCCCGACAAACGAACACTGAAGCTTTCTTT. This sequence encodes CASSPPRQTNTEAFF.

The J gene is TRBJ2-1, the V gene TRBV7-9, with D possibly TRBD1 on 6 matching bases. The CDR3 is 16 amino acids. Germline V CDR1 and CDR2: SEHNR, FQNEAQ (reference sequence). V lost 5 bases and J lost 2, with 16 bases in between. The CDR3 protein is CASSPEGVWAYNEQFF. CDR3 coding DNA: TGTGCCAGCAGCCCCGAGGGGGTCTGGGCCTACAATGAGCAGTTCTTC.

The rearrangement links TRBV5-1 to TRBJ2-1; D might be TRBD1 (7 bases). The CDR3 is 18 amino acids. Germline V gene sequence: CDR1 SGHRS, CDR2 YFSETQ. V was clipped by 0 bases and J by 3 bases, with 19 bases between them. CDR3 sequence reads: CASSLAGPGQGGYNEQFF. CDR3 nucleotides: TGCGCCAGCAGCTTGGCTGGACCAGGGCAGGGGGGCTACAATGAGCAGTTCTTC.

The chain uses TRBV7-8 and TRBJ1-2; weak D call: TRBD1 (6 bases). The CDR3 runs 16 residues. Deletions cut 8 bases from V and 2 bases from J, with 21 bases between. The germline CDR1 and CDR2 sequences are SGHVS and FQNEAQ. For the CDR3, the DNA is TGTGCCAGCGGACCCGCTTTGGGGGGGCAAAACTATGGCTACACCTTC. This codes for CASGPALGGQNYGYTF.

The V and J genes are TRBV18 and TRBJ2-5; the D gene is possibly TRBD1 (6 bases). The CDR3 runs to 14 residues. CDR1 KGHSH and CDR2 LQKENI come from the germline V gene. Trimming took 3 bases from V and 5 from J, leaving 13 bases between them. This CDR3 reads CASSPTGQRETQYF. The DNA for the CDR3 is TGTGCCAGCTCACCTACAGGGCAACGGGAGACCCAGTACTTC.

The chain joins TRBV5-5 to TRBJ1-6; 7 bases are shared with TRBD1. The CDR3 is 16 amino acids. In germline, CDR1 is SGHKS, CDR2 YYEKEE (reference sequence). Losses at the gene ends were 2 bases for V and 5 bases for J; bases not matched to a gene: 7. CDR3 coding DNA: TGTGCCAGCAGCTTCACCGGGACAGTTAATAATTCACCCCTCCACTTT. Encoded protein: CASSFTGTVNNSPLHF.

The CDR3, as DNA: TGCAGCGTCCAAACAGGGGGGAATCAGCCCCAGCATTTT. Residues: CSVQTGGNQPQHF. The chain recombines TRBV29-1 with TRBJ1-5; TRBD1 matches at 8 bases. The V segment lost 6 bases and the J segment 4 bases; nucleotides outside the gene matches: 5. The CDR3 is made up of 13 amino acids. Germline assignment: CDR1 SQVTM and CDR2 ANQGSEA.

The rearrangement links TRBV5-1 to TRBJ2-3; the match to TRBD2 covers 8 bases. The V segment lost 4 bases and the J segment 4 bases; nucleotides outside the gene matches: 8. Per germline, CDR1 SGHRS and CDR2 YFSETQ. The CDR3 contains 15 residues. CDR3 coding DNA: TGCGCCAGCAGCACCGGGACTAGGAGGTCAGATACGCAGTATTTT. Protein product: CASSTGTRRSDTQYF.

The chain combines TRBV2 with TRBJ2-4; D may be TRBD2 (6 bases). The germline V and J ends were trimmed by 6 bases and 9 bases, with 18 bases remaining between them. Germline V gives CDR1 SNHLY, CDR2 FYNNEI. The CDR3 covers 14 residues. This chain's CDR3 is CASSDLGQGGIQYF. The CDR3 nucleotides are TGTGCCAGCAGCGACCTCGGTCAGGGAGGCATTCAGTACTTC.

The sample holds one count of this clone. The chain links TRBV7-9 to TRBJ1-5, with D tentatively TRBD1 (6 bases). This CDR3 is built from 15 residues. CDR1 and CDR2 from the germline V gene are SEHNR and FQNEAQ (reference sequence). V was shortened by 5 bases and J by 6 bases, with 17 bases between the two germline ends. CDR3 loop: CASSPGGGPAQPQHF. The CDR3 DNA reads TGTGCCAGCAGCCCCGGGGGGGGGCCTGCTCAGCCCCAGCATTTT.

This CDR3 is CASSTLAGGPRDTQYF. As DNA, the CDR3 is TGTGCCAGTAGTACCCTAGCGGGGGGGCCTCGGGATACGCAGTATTTT. The genes are TRBV19 and TRBJ2-3; TRBD2 aligns across 12 bases. The CDR3 consists of 16 residues. Germline CDR1 LNHDA, CDR2 SQIVND (reference sequence). V lost 4 bases, J lost 6 bases, and 8 bases stayed unmatched.

The rearrangement links TRBV5-1 to TRBJ1-1, with TRBD1 matching over 7 bases. Germline V CDR1 and CDR2: SGHRS, YFSETQ. The CDR3 loop spans 13 amino acids. J was trimmed by 4 bases and V by 2 bases; bases with no gene match: 2. CDR3 sequence reads: CASSFAGGTEAFF. CDR3 sequence (DNA): TGCGCCAGCAGCTTTGCAGGGGGCACTGAAGCTTTCTTT.

The chain links TRBV18 to TRBJ1-1; D is undetermined. Trimming shortened V by 1 base and J by 1 base, and 4 bases separated the two germline ends. This CDR3 is 13 amino acids long. In germline, CDR1 is KGHSH, CDR2 LQKENI. The CDR3 DNA reads as TGTGCCAGCTCACCACTGAGGAACACTGAAGCTTTCTTT. Protein product: CASSPLRNTEAFF.

The chain couples TRBV28 to TRBJ1-5; D possibly corresponds to TRBD1 (6 bases). This CDR3 has 16 residues. V lost 5 bases to trimming and J lost 7 bases, with 21 bases between them. Per the germline V gene, CDR1 is MDHEN and CDR2 is SYDVKM. The DNA for the CDR3 is TGTGCCAGCAGTACTATCAGTGTGGGGGCAGGACAGCCCCAGCATTTT. Protein product: CASSTISVGAGQPQHF.

This chain joins TRBV5-1 and TRBJ1-4, with a weak D call TRBD1 (6 bases). Germline V gene lookup returns CDR1 SGHRS and CDR2 YFSETQ. CDR3 size: 16 residues. With 1 base removed from V and 3 bases from J, the gap between germline ends came to 13 bases. CDR3 sequence (DNA): TGCGCCAGCAGCTTGAGCGGGGGGGCTGCTAATGAAAAACTGTTTTTT. Protein: CASSLSGGAANEKLFF. The variable domain in full, with the rest retrieved from reference TRBV5-1 and TRBJ1-4, is KAGVTQTPRYLIKTRGQQVTLSCSPISGHRSVSWYQQTPGQGLQFLFEYFSETQRNKGNFPGRFSGRQFSNSRSEMNVSTLELGDSALYLCASSLSGGAANEKLFFGSGTQLSVL.

This sequence joins TRBV27 and TRBJ2-7; the match to TRBD2 covers 10 bases. CDR3 length: 18 amino acids. J was trimmed by 0 bases and V by 6 bases; bases with no gene match: 14. Per germline, CDR1 MNHEY and CDR2 SMNVEV (reference sequence). This chain's CDR3 is CASRAGTSDISSSYEQYF. The CDR3 nucleotides are TGTGCCAGCAGAGCCGGGACTAGCGATATATCAAGCTCCTACGAGCAGTACTTC.

J is TRBJ1-2 and V is TRBV7-9; D is possibly TRBD1 (5 bases). Per germline, CDR1 SEHNR and CDR2 FQNEAQ (reference sequence). V was cut by 11 bases and J by 8 bases, with 15 bases left in between. This CDR3 comprises 11 residues. The CDR3 nucleotides are TGTGCCGGGGGACTCCACGAGGGCTACACCTTC. Protein sequence: CAGGLHEGYTF.